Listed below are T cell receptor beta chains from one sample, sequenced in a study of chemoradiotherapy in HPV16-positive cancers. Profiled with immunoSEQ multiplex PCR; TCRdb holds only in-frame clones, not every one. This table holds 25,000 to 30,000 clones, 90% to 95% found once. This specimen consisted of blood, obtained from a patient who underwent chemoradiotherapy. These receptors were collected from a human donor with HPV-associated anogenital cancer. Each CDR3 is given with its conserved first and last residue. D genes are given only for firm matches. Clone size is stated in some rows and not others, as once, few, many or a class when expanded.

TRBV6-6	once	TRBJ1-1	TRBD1	CATGFPDRGLDEAFF	TGTGCCACCGGCTTTCCGGACAGGGGCTTGGATGAAGCTTTCTTT
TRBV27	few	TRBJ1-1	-	CASSTLTGNTEAFF	TGTGCCAGCAGTACCCTCACAGGGAACACTGAAGCTTTCTTT
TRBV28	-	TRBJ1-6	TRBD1	CASSLVNRGNSPLHF	TGTGCCAGCAGTTTAGTAAACAGGGGAAATTCACCCCTCCACTTT
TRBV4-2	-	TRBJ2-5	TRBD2	CASSRLAGDYQETQYF	TGTGCCAGCAGCCGACTAGCGGGGGATTACCAAGAGACCCAGTACTTC
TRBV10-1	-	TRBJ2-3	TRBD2	CARGTSGIGDTQYF	TGCGCCAGAGGGACTAGCGGGATCGGGGATACGCAGTATTTT
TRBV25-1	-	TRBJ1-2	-	CASSDSFYGYTF	TGTGCCAGCAGTGACAGTTTTTATGGCTACACCTTC
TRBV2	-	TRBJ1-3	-	CASSPGTSGNTIYF	TGTGCCAGCAGCCCAGGCACCTCTGGAAACACCATATATTTT
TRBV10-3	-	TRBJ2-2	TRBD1	CAIRKTGTDTGELFF	TGTGCCATCAGAAAGACAGGGACCGACACCGGGGAGCTGTTTTTT
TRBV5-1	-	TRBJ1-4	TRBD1	CASSLDLQGAGEKLFF	TGCGCCAGCAGCTTGGACCTACAGGGGGCGGGAGAAAAACTGTTTTTT
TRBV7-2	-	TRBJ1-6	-	CASTLARESPLHF	TGTGCCAGCACCTTAGCTAGAGAGTCACCCCTCCACTTT
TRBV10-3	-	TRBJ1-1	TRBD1	CAISAGQGRTEAFF	TGTGCCATCAGTGCCGGACAGGGAAGGACTGAAGCTTTCTTT
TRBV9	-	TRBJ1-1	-	CASSVQGNTEAFF	TGTGCCAGCAGCGTACAGGGGAACACTGAAGCTTTCTTT
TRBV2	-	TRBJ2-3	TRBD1	CASTTGTGGAGDTDTQYF	TGTGCCAGCACCACCGGGACAGGGGGTGCGGGGGACACAGATACGCAGTATTTT
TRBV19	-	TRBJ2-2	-	CASRAAPNTGELFF	TGTGCCAGTCGGGCAGCGCCGAACACCGGGGAGCTGTTTTTT
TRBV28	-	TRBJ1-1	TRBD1	CASSFADRGPHTEAFF	TGTGCCAGCAGTTTCGCCGACAGGGGCCCGCACACTGAAGCTTTCTTT
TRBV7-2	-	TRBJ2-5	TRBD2	CASSEGTSGRVETQYF	TGTGCCAGCAGCGAGGGGACTAGCGGGAGGGTTGAGACCCAGTACTTC
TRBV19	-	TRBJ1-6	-	CATTDRRDSPLHF	TGTGCCACCACTGACAGGAGGGATTCACCCCTCCACTTT
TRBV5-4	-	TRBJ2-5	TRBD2	CASSLSSGRASETQYF	TGTGCCAGCAGCTTATCGAGCGGGAGGGCCTCGGAGACCCAGTACTTC
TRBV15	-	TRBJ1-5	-	CATSRVYNQPQHF	TGTGCCACCAGCAGGGTGTACAATCAGCCCCAGCATTTT
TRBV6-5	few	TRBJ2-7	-	CASSPEDRQTYEQYF	TGTGCCAGCAGTCCCGAAGACAGGCAAACCTACGAGCAGTACTTC
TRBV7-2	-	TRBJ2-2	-	CASSLGATGELFF	TGTGCCAGCAGCTTGGGGGCCACCGGGGAGCTGTTTTTT
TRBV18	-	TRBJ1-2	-	CASSRGGDYGYTF	TGTGCCAGCTCACGGGGGGGAGACTATGGCTACACCTTC
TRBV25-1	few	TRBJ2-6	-	CASSDSGSSGANVLTF	TGTGCCAGCAGTGATAGTGGGAGCTCTGGGGCCAACGTCCTGACTTTC
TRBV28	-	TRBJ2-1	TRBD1	CASRTGGVGIEQFF	TGTGCCAGCAGGACAGGGGGGGTAGGAATTGAGCAGTTCTTC